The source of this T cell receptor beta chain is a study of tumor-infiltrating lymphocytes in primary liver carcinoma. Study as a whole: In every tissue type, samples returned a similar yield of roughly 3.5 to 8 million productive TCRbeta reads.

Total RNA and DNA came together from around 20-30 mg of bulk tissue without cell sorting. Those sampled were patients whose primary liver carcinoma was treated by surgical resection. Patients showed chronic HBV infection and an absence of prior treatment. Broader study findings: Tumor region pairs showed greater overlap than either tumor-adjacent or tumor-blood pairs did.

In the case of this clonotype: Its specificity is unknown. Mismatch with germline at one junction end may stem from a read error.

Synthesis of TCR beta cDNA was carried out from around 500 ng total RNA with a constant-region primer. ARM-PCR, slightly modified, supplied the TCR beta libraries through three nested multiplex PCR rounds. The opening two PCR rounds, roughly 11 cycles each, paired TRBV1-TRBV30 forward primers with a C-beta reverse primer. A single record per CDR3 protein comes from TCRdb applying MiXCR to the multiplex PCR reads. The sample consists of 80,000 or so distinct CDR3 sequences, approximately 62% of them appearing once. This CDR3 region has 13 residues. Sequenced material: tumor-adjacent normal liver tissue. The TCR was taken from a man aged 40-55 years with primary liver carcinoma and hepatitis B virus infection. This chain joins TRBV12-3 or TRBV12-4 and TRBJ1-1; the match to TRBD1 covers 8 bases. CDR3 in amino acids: CVSSFAGTGQGRF. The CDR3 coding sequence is TGTGTCAGCAGTTTTGCTGGTACCGGACAGGGAAGGTTT.